The following is a TCR beta chain sequence with its context. Antigen specificity is unknown. The junction and the germline gene differ at one end; a read error may be behind it. The CDR3 length is 20 residues. Cells defined as naive were viable CD3+CD4+ or CD3+CD8+ and CCR7+CD45RA+CD45RO-CD95-CD27+CD28+. These data come from a study of T cells after posttransplantation cyclophosphamide. Study-wide results and limits: Blood and skin or GI T cell repertoires showed limited TRB overlap.

Produced via immunoSEQ multiplex PCR; TCRdb's table is partial and in-frame only. The sample shows about 20,000 clones, 95% to 98% of them seen only once. Sequenced: naive CD4+ T cells sorted from PBMCs. This sequence joins TRBV23-1 and TRBJ2-2, with TRBD2 matching 9 bases. TRBV23-1 counts as an open reading frame of uncertain function. This clonotype was sampled from a man aged 40-49 years in good health, CMV-negative, and a related stem cell transplant donor. This chain's CDR3 is CASSQQSGVGTSSNNGELFF. The CDR3, as DNA: TGCGCCAGCAGTCAACAGTCAGGTGTTGGGACTAGCAGTAACAACGGGGAGCTGTTTTTT.